This TCR beta chain was identified in a study of Ad26.COV2.S vaccination and SARS-CoV-2 variants. Study information: Ad26.COV2.S shots went into the muscle once or twice, 56 days apart.

For this clone: Its specificity is not known.

Treatment reported: roughly 19 received Ad26.COV2.S at low or high dose, single or two shots; 5 received placebo; per-sample allocation not given. Vaccine and placebo recipients were sampled on day 63 after the first injection. Ad26 vector vaccine expressed Wuhan-strain SARS-CoV-2 spike. CDR3 length: 15 residues. Trimming left V 6 bases short and J 4 bases short, with 16 bases between. CDR1 and CDR2 from the germline V gene are MDHEN and SYDVKM. Only in-frame clones appear in the TCRdb table, and some are missing; sequencing was by immunoSEQ multiplex PCR. The table has more than 300,000 clones, around four fifths seen once. Broader study findings: Placebo recipients showed lower spike-specific TCR breadth than vaccinees. Reportedly, spike-specific CD8+ and CD4+ T cell responses achieved substantial breadth once vaccination had taken place.

The sequence was obtained from a person aged 18 to 59 who received the Ad26.COV2.S COVID-19 vaccine or a placebo. Sample: peripheral blood, taken in a trial of Ad26.COV2.S vaccine versus placebo. The genes are TRBV28 and TRBJ1-5; no definite D call. The CDR3 is CASRKRTGINQPQHF. CDR3 in DNA: TGTGCCAGCAGGAAACGGACCGGGATAAATCAGCCCCAGCATTTT.